This record covers a single T cell receptor beta chain. These data belong to a study of patients and donors after allogeneic stem cell transplantation. The CDR3 covers 15 residues. Germline values: CDR1 SGDLS, CDR2 YYNGEE. V was shortened by 4 bases and J by 5 bases, with 15 bases between the two germline ends. TCRdb reanalysed the RT-PCR reads using MiXCR and keeps one entry per CDR3 protein. The sample records some 87,000 distinct CDR3 sequences, around 49% being singletons. Sequencing was done on a sample of blood, either unsorted or a sorted T cell fraction (not recorded which). The chain carries TRBV9 and TRBJ1-4; the D is unclear. The sequence derives from a human donor who was either an allogeneic HSCT recipient or a stem cell or donor lymphocyte infusion donor (not recorded which). It is not recorded whose cells these are; they may come from a transplant donor. CDR3 amino acids: CASSPQVGQNEKLFF. CDR3 coding DNA: TGTGCCAGCAGCCCCCAGGTGGGTCAGAATGAAAAACTGTTTTTT. Complete variable domain (other parts from reference TRBV9 and TRBJ1-4): DSGVTQTPKHLITATGQRVTLRCSPRSGDLSVYWYQQSLDQGLQFLIQYYNGEERAKGNILERFSAQQFPDLHSELNLSSLELGDSALYFCASSPQVGQNEKLFFGSGTQLSVL.